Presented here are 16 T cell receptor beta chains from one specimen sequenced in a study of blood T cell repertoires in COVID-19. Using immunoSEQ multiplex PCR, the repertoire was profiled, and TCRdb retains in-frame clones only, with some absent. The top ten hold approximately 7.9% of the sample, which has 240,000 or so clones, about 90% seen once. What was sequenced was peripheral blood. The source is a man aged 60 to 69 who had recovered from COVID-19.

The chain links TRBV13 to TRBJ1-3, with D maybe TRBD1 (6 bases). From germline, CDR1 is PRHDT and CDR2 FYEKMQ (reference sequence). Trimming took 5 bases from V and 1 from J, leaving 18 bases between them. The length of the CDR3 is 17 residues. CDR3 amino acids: CASSRPPTGRSGNTIYF. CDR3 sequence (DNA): TGTGCCAGCAGCCGACCCCCGACAGGCAGGTCTGGAAACACCATATATTTT.

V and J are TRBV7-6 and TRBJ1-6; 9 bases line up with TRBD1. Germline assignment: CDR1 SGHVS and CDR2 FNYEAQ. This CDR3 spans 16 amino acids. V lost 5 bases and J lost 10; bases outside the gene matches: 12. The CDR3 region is CASSRLGTGNGSPLHF. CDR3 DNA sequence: TGTGCCAGCAGCCGACTCGGGACAGGGAATGGCTCACCCCTCCACTTT.

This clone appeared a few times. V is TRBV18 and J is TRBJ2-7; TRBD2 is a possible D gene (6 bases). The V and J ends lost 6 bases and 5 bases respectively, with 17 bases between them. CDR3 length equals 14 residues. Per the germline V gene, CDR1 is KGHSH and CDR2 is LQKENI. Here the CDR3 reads CASSPSIRLDEQYF. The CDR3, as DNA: TGTGCCAGCTCCCCGTCAATAAGACTAGACGAGCAGTACTTC.

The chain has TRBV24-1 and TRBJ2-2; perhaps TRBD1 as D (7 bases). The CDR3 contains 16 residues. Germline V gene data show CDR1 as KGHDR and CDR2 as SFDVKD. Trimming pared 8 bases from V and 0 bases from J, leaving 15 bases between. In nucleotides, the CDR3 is TGTGCCACCAAGGGGGCGGGACTCGCGAACACCGGGGAGCTGTTTTTT. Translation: CATKGAGLANTGELFF.

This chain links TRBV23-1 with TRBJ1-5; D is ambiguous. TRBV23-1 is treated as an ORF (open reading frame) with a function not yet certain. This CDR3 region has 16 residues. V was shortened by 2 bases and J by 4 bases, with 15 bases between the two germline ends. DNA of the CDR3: TGCGCCAGCAGTCAAAGTCTGGGCCGTGAAAATCAGCCCCAGCATTTT. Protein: CASSQSLGRENQPQHF.

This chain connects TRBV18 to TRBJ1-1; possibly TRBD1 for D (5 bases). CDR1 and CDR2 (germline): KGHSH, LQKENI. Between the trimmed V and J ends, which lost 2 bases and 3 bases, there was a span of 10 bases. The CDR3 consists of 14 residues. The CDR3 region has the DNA TGTGCCAGCTCACCATTCGGGGGGGACACTGAAGCTTTCTTT. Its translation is CASSPFGGDTEAFF.

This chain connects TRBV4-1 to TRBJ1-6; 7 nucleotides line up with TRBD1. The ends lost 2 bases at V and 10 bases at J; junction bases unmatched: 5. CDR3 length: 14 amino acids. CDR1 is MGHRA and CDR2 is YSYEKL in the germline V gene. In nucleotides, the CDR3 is TGCGCCAGCAGCCAACTGACAGGGAGCTCACCCCTCCACTTT. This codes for CASSQLTGSSPLHF.

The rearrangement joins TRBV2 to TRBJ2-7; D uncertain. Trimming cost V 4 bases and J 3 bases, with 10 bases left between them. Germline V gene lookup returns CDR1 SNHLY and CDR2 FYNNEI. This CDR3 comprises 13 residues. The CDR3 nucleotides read TGTGCCAGCAGTGTCGTCGTCTACTACGAGCAGTACTTC. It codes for CASSVVVYYEQYF.

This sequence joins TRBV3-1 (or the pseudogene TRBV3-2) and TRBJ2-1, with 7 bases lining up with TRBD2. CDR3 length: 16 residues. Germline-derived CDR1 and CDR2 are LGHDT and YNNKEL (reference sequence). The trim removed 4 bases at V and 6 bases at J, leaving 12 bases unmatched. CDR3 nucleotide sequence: TGTGCCAGCAGCCCCCCCAAGGGCGGGGGACCCAATGAGCAGTTCTTC. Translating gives CASSPPKGGGPNEQFF.

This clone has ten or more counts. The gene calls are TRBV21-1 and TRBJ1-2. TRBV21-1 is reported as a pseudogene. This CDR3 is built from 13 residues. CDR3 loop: CASSKPSGGGYTF. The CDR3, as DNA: TGTGCCAGCAGCAAACCCTCCGGGGGTGGCTACACCTTC.

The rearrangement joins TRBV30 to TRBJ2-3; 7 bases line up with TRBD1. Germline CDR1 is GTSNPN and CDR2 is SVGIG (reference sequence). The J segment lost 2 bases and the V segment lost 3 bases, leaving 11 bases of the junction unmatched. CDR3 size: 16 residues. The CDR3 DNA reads TGTGCCTGGAGCCTCCTCCCGGGACAGTTCACAGATACGCAGTATTTT. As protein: CAWSLLPGQFTDTQYF.

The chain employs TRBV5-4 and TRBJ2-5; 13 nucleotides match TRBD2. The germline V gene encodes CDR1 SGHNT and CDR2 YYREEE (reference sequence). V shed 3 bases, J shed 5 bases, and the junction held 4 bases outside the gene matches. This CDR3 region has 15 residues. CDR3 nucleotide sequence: TGTGCCAGCAGCTCGACTAGCGGGGGGCGGGAGACCCAGTACTTC. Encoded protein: CASSSTSGGRETQYF. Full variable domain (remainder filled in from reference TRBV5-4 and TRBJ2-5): ETGVTQSPTHLIKTRGQQVTLRCSSQSGHNTVSWYQQALGQGPQFIFQYYREEENGRGNFPPRFSGLQFPNYSSELNVNALELDDSALYLCASSSTSGGRETQYFGPGTRLLVL.

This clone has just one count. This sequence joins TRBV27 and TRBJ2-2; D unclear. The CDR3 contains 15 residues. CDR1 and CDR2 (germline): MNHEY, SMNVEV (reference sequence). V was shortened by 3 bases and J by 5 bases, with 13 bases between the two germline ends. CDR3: CASSLYADLTGELFF. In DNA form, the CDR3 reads TGTGCCAGCAGTTTGTACGCAGATTTAACCGGGGAGCTGTTTTTT.

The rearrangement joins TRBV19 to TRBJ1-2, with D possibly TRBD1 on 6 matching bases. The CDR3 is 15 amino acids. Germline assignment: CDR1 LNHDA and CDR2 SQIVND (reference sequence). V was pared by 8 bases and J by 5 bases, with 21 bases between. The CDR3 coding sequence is TGTGCCAGTTCCTCAAGCCCCAGGGGCCTATATGGCTACACCTTC. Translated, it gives CASSSSPRGLYGYTF.

The CDR3 loop is CASSLRALAGPTTDTQYF. CDR3 in DNA: TGTGCCAGCAGCTTACGGGCGCTAGCGGGGCCTACCACAGATACGCAGTATTTT. This rearrangement joins TRBV7-6 to TRBJ2-3, with 9 bases aligning to TRBD2. V lost 2 bases to trimming and J lost 2 bases; unmatched junction nucleotides: 11. Germline assignment: CDR1 SGHVS and CDR2 FNYEAQ. CDR3 size: 18 residues.

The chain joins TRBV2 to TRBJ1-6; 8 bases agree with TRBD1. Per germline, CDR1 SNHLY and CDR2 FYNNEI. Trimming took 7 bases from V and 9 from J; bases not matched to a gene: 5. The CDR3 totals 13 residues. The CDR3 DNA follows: TGTGCCAGCACCGGGACAGGAGTTTCACCCCTCCACTTT. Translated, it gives CASTGTGVSPLHF. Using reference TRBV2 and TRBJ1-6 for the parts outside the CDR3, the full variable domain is EPEVTQTPSHQVTQMGQEVILRCVPISNHLYFYWYRQILGQKVEFLVSFYNNEISEKSEIFDDQFSVERPDGSNFTLKIRSTKLEDSAMYFCASTGTGVSPLHFGNGTRLTVT.